This T cell receptor beta chain was recovered during a study of CD4 T cells in relation to SARS-CoV-2 and coronaviruses. Before the COVID-19 pandemic, during about 2010-2018, CD4+ T cells were taken from unexposed donors. The cells were cultured for about ten days before CD4+ T cells were isolated. As cell numbers allowed, unexposed-donor CD4+ T cells faced SARS-CoV-2 S/N and four cold-coronavirus spikes. Measured with immunoSEQ multiplex PCR; TCRdb has only the in-frame clones, and not every one. The sample records about 26,000 clones, more than 60% being singletons. CDR1 is SEHNR and CDR2 is FQNEAQ in the germline V gene (reference sequence). This CDR3 has 14 residues. V dropped 2 bases and J dropped 4 bases, with 9 bases sitting between them. On this clone itself: What it binds is not known.

The chain couples TRBV7-9 to TRBJ2-1; D not certain. Sample: CD4+ T cells from PBMCs, cultured in vitro. This clonotype was sampled from a human donor in good health. The CDR3 nucleotides read TGTGCCAGCAGCTTACAGTTCCAATACAATGAGCAGTTCTTC. It translates to CASSLQFQYNEQFF.